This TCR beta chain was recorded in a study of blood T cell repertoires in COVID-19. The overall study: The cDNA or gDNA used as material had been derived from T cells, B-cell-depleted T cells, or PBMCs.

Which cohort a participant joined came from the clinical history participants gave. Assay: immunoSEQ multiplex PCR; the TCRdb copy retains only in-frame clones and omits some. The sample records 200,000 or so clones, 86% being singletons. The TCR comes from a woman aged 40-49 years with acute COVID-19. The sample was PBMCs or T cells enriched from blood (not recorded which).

CDR3 DNA sequence: TGTGCCAGCAGCCCCCGATATAATAGCGACTCTTTGGGCTCTGGAAACACCATATATTTT. Its protein product is CASSPRYNSDSLGSGNTIYF. V and J are TRBV3-1 (or the pseudogene TRBV3-2) and TRBJ1-3; D call uncertain. Germline CDR1 is LGHDT and CDR2 is YNNKEL (reference sequence). V was shortened by 4 bases and J by 0 bases, with 25 bases between the two germline ends. The CDR3 runs to 20 residues.